What follows are 6 T cell receptor beta chains derived from one specimen sequenced in a study of blood T cell repertoires in COVID-19. The repertoire was sequenced with immunoSEQ multiplex PCR; TCRdb's copy has only in-frame clones and lacks some. Of 220,000 or so clones in the sample, 86% are singletons; the top ten hold 10% to 13%. Material for sequencing was peripheral blood. These receptors all come from a woman aged 50 to 65 with COVID-19, enrolled during active disease.

This chain links TRBV19 with TRBJ2-3, with TRBD1 identical over 8 bases. The CDR3 sequence is 18 residues long. Germline trimming cut 0 bases from V and 5 bases from J; bases unmatched to any gene: 13. Germline CDR1 and CDR2: LNHDA and SQIVND (reference sequence). The CDR3 region is CASSIDRRGQAHRDTQYF. The CDR3 DNA follows: TGTGCCAGTAGTATAGATCGTCGGGGACAGGCCCACCGAGATACGCAGTATTTT.

The genes are TRBV12-3 or TRBV12-4 and TRBJ1-1; D is unresolved. This CDR3 has 13 amino acids. V was clipped by 3 bases and J by 4 bases, with 9 bases between them. CDR3 amino acids: CASSFYAGTEAFF. CDR3 DNA sequence: TGTGCCAGCAGTTTCTATGCAGGCACTGAAGCTTTCTTT.

This chain connects TRBV18 to TRBJ1-1, with 7 positions matching TRBD1. The CDR3 has 13 residues. Per the germline V gene, CDR1 is KGHSH and CDR2 is LQKENI. The junction had 6 bases not matched to a gene; V was cut back by 5 bases and J by 6 bases. The CDR3 DNA follows: TGTGCCAGCTCATCAGACAGGGACTCTGAAGCTTTCTTT. It codes for CASSSDRDSEAFF.

V usage is TRBV3-1 (or the pseudogene TRBV3-2) and J usage is TRBJ2-5; D ambiguous. Germline V gene sequence: CDR1 LGHDT, CDR2 YNNKEL (reference sequence). CDR3 length: 11 amino acids. V was cut by 4 bases and J by 5 bases, with 5 bases left in between. The CDR3 sequence is CASSPGETQYF. DNA of the CDR3: TGTGCCAGCAGCCCCGGGGAGACCCAGTACTTC.

This clone has just one count. The V and J genes are TRBV7-9 and TRBJ2-1; 9 positions match TRBD2. J was trimmed by 1 base and V by 3 bases; bases with no gene match: 4. Germline CDR1 is SEHNR and CDR2 is FQNEAQ (reference sequence). The CDR3 extends over 16 amino acids. The CDR3 DNA is TGTGCCAGCAGCTTTACAGCGGGGGGATCCTACAATGAGCAGTTCTTC. As protein: CASSFTAGGSYNEQFF.

DNA for the CDR3: TGTGCCAGTAGCGTTAACAGGGCCAGTACAGATACGCAGTATTTT. Its protein product is CASSVNRASTDTQYF. The chain is built from TRBV19 and TRBJ2-3; D is perhaps TRBD1 (6 bases). The CDR3 extends over 15 amino acids. The V gene lost 6 bases and the J gene lost 3 bases, with 16 bases spanning the gap. Germline CDR1 is LNHDA and CDR2 is SQIVND (reference sequence).